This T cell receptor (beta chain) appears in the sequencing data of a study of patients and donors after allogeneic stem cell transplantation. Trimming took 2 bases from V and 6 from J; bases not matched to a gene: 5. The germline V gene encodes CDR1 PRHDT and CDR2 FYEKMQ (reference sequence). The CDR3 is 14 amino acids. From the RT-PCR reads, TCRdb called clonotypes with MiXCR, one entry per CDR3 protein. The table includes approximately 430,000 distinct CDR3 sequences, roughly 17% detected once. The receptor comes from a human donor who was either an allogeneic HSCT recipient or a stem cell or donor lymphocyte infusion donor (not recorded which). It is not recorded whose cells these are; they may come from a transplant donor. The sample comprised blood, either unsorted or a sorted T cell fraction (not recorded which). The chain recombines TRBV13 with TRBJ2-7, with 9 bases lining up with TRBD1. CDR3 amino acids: CASSLRDRDGEQYF. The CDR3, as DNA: TGTGCCAGCAGCTTAAGGGACAGGGATGGCGAGCAGTACTTC.